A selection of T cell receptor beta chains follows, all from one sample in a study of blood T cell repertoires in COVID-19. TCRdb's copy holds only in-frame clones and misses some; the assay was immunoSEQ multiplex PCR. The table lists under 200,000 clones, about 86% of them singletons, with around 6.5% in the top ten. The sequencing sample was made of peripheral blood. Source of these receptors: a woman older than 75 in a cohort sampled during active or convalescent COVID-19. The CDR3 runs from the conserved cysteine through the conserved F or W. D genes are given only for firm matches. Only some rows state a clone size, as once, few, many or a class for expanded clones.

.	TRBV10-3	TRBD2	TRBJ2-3	TGTGCCATGGGCGGGGGGACCCGCACAGATACGCAGTATTTT	CAMGGGTRTDTQYF
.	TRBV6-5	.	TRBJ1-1	TGTGCCAGCCGTACAGGGAACGAAGCTTTCTTT	CASRTGNEAFF
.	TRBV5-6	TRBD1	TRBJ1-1	TGTGCCAGCAGCTGGACAGGAGGGAGCACTGAAGCTTTCTTT	CASSWTGGSTEAFF
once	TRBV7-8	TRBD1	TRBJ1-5	TGTGCCAGCAGCTCTCGACCGGGACAGGGCTCCCAATCGGCCCAGCATTTT	CASSSRPGQGSQSAQHF
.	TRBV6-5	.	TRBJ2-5	TGTGCCAGCCTAACGGTGGGGGGAGAGACCCAGTACTTC	CASLTVGGETQYF
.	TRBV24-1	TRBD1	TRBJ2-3	TGTGCCACCAGCGAGGATGGGGACAGGGAACTCACAGATACGCAGTATTTT	CATSEDGDRELTDTQYF
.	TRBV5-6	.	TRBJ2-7	TGTGCCAGCAGCTTGATAGTTAGCTCCTACGAGCAGTACTTC	CASSLIVSSYEQYF
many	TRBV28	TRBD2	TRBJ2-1	TGTGCCAGCAGAGATTGGGGGGGTCCCTACAATGAGCAGTTCTTC	CASRDWGGPYNEQFF
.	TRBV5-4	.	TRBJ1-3	TGTGCCAGCAGCTTTAAGGGGCCCAAGAGCTCTGGAAACACCATATATTTT	CASSFKGPKSSGNTIYF
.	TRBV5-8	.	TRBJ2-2	TGTGCCAGCATGCTTATGGGGCCAGCCGGGGAGCTGTTTTTT	CASMLMGPAGELFF
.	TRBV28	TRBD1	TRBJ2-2	TGTGCCAGCAGTTTGTTGAGGACAGGAGGCGGGGAGCTGTTTTTT	CASSLLRTGGGELFF
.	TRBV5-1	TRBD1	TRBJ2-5	TGCGCCAGCAGCCCCTATACAGGGGTTACCCAGTACTTC	CASSPYTGVTQYF
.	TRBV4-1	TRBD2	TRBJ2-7	TGCGCCAGCAGCCAAGCCAAAACCGGGGGGAGCTACGAGCAGTACTTC	CASSQAKTGGSYEQYF
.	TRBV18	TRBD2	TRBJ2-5	TGTGCCAGCTCACTCATCCCAGGACTAGCGGGAGAGTGGGGGGAGACCCAGTACTTC	CASSLIPGLAGEWGETQYF
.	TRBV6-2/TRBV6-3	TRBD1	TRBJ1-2	TGTGCCAGCAGTTTCGACAGGGCGAATGGCTACACCTTC	CASSFDRANGYTF
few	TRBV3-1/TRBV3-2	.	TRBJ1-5	TGTGCCAGCAGCCAGTCGGGGTCGAATCAGCCCCAGCATTTT	CASSQSGSNQPQHF
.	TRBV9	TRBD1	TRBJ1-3	TGTGCCAGCGGAGACAGGGAAAGGTCTGGAAACACCATATATTTT	CASGDRERSGNTIYF
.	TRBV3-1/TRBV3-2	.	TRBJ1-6	TGTGCCAGCAGCCAAGATTCTGGGGGGTTAAATAATTCACCCCTCCACTTT	CASSQDSGGLNNSPLHF
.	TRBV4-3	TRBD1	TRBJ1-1	TGCGCCAGCAGCCAATTTTTTCCAGGGGGCCTTGAAGCTTTCTTT	CASSQFFPGGLEAFF
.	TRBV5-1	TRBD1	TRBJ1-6	TGCGCCAGCAGCGAAACACAGGGGCAGTATAATTCACCCCTCCACTTT	CASSETQGQYNSPLHF
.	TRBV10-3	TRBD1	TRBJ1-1	TGTGCCATCAGCCCCGGGACAGGATATCATGGGAACACTGAAGCTTTCTTT	CAISPGTGYHGNTEAFF
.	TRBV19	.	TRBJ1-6	TGTGCCAGTAGTAAGGGAGGGCAAAGATTTGTCTCCTATAATTCACCCCTCCACTTT	CASSKGGQRFVSYNSPLHF
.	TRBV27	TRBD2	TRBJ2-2	TGTGCCAGCAGTTTCCTGGCTAGCGGGGGGGCCGGGGAGCTGTTTTTT	CASSFLASGGAGELFF
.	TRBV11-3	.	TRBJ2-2	TGTGCCAGCGGCCGGTTGGGGGGGAACACCGGGGAGCTGTTTTTT	CASGRLGGNTGELFF
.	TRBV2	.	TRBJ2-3	TGTGCCGGTCGACAGTCTGGCACAGATACGCAGTATTTT	CAGRQSGTDTQYF
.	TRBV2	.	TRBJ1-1	TGTGCCAGCAGGGCACAACAGGGTTGGGACACTGAAGCTTTCTTT	CASRAQQGWDTEAFF
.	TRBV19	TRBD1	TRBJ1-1	TGTGCCAGTAGTATAGTTGGACAGGAGAACACTGAAGCTTTCTTT	CASSIVGQENTEAFF
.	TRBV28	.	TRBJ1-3	TGTGCCGCCCGGGAGGGGGGACCCTCTGGAAACACCATATATTTT	CAAREGGPSGNTIYF
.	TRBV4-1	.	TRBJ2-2	TGCGCCAGCAGCCAATCGTACACCGGGGAGCTGTTTTTT	CASSQSYTGELFF
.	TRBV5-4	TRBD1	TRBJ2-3	TGTGCCAGCAGCCTCAACAGGGGCAGCACAGATACGCAGTATTTT	CASSLNRGSTDTQYF
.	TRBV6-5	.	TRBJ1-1	TGTGCCAGCAGGAGAACAGGCAACACTGAAGCTTTCTTT	CASRRTGNTEAFF
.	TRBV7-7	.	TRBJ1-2	TGTGCTAGCAGCTTAGAAAACAGCTTCAGGGCTACCTCTAACTATGGCTACACCTTC	CASSLENSFRATSNYGYTF
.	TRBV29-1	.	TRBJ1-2	TGCAGCGTTCTAGATTTCTATGGCTACACCTTC	CSVLDFYGYTF
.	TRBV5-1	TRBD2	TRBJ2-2	TGCGCCAGCAGCGAGAGCGGGAACGCGAACACCGGGGAGCTGTTTTTT	CASSESGNANTGELFF
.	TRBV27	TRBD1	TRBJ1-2	TGTGCCAGCAGTCCATCTGAAGGGACAGGGTATTTCTATGGCTACACCTTC	CASSPSEGTGYFYGYTF
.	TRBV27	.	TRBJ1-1	TGTGCCAGCAGTTTTACAGTATCTATGAACACTGAAGCTTTCTTT	CASSFTVSMNTEAFF
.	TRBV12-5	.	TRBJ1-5	TGTGCTAGTGGCCAGTATAGCAATCAGCCCCAGCATTTT	CASGQYSNQPQHF
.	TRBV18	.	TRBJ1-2	TGTGCCAGCTCACCGGGGGGGGGCGACTATGGCTACACCTTC	CASSPGGGDYGYTF
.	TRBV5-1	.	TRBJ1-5	TGCGCCAGCAGCTTGGCCGGGGGGGCCGGTCAGCCCCAGCATTTT	CASSLAGGAGQPQHF
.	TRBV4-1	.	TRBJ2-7	TGCGCCAGCAGCCAATCCTCGGGAACCGCCTCCTACGAGCAGTACTTC	CASSQSSGTASYEQYF
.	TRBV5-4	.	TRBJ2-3	TGTGCCAGCAGCGTAGAGGCTTCTAGCACAGATACGCAGTATTTT	CASSVEASSTDTQYF
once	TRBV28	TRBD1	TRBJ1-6	TGTGCCAGCAGTCGACAGGGTCTAGGGTTAGGTTCACCCCTCCACTTT	CASSRQGLGLGSPLHF
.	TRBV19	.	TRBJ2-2	TGTGCCAGTGCAGGACAGTCCGCGAACACCGGGGAGCTGTTTTTT	CASAGQSANTGELFF
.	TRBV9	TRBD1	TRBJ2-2	TGTGCCAGCAGTCTTGGACAGGGAGGAACCGGGGAGCTGTTTTTT	CASSLGQGGTGELFF
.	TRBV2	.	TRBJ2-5	TGTGCCAGCAGCCGGGACACTGAAGAGACCCAGTACTTC	CASSRDTEETQYF
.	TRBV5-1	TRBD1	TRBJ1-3	TGCGCCAGCAGCGCGACAGGGACTCTCTCTGGAAACACCATATATTTT	CASSATGTLSGNTIYF
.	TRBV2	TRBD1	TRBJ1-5	TGTGCCAGCAGCCATTTGGGACAGGTTTCAAATCAGCCCCAGCATTTT	CASSHLGQVSNQPQHF
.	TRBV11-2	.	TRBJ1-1	TGTGCCAGCAGCCCATTTAGGAGTAAGAACACTGAAGCTTTCTTT	CASSPFRSKNTEAFF
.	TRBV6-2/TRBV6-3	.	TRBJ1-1	TGTGCCAGCAGTTGGGCAGGCATGAACACTGAAGCTTTCTTT	CASSWAGMNTEAFF
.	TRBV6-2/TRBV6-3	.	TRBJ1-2	TGTGCCAGCAGTTACCCAGAAGGAGGGCTGATACTAGTCTATGGCTACACCTTC	CASSYPEGGLILVYGYTF
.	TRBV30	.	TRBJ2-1	TGTGCCTGGAGTGTACGTGTAGACAATGAGCAGTTCTTC	CAWSVRVDNEQFF
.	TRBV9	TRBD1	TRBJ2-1	TGTGCCAGCAGCAACCATACCACCGGGACAGGGGTAAACAATGAGCAGTTCTTC	CASSNHTTGTGVNNEQFF
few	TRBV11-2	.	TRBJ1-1	TGTGCCAGCAGCTTAGATAGTGGGCTGAACACTGAAGCTTTCTTT	CASSLDSGLNTEAFF
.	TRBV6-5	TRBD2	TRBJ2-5	TGTGCCAGCAGCCCCTACCGGGGGGGAGAGACCCAGTACTTC	CASSPYRGGETQYF
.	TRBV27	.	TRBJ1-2	TGTGCCAGCAGTTCCCGCCGCACTTCCTATGGCTACACCTTC	CASSSRRTSYGYTF
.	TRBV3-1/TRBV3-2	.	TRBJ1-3	TGTGCCAGCAGCCAACCGGCAGGGGCTGGAAACACCATATATTTT	CASSQPAGAGNTIYF
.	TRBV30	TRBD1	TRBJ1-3	TGTGCCTGGGACAGGGGAGCTGGAAACACCATATATTTT	CAWDRGAGNTIYF
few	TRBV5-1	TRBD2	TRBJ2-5	TGCGCCAGCAGCTGGACCGGGACTAGCGGGAGGTATTCGCTCATATCAGAGACCCAGTACTTC	CASSWTGTSGRYSLISETQYF
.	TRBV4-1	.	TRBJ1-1	TGCGCCAGCAGCTCTAGAGACTGGCCGTCCGCTTTCTTT	CASSSRDWPSAFF